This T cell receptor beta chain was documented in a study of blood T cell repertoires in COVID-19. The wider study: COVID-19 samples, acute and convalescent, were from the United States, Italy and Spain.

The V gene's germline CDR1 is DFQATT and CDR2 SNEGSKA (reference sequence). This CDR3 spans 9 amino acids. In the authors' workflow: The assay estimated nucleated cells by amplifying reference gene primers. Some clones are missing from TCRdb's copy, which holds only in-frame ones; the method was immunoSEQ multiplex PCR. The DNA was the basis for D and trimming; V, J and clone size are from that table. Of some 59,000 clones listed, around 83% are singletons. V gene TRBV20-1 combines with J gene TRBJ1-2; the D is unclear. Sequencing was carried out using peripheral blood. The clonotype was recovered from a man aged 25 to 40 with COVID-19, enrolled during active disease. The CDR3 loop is CSAGYGYTF. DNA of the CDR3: TGCAGCGCGGGCTATGGCTACACCTTC.